The clone carrying this T cell receptor (beta chain) was seen at least ten times. The source of the sample is a study of T-cell reconstitution after alpha-beta-depleted transplantation in children. Unique molecular identifiers tagged the TCRbeta library. MiXCR, applied by TCRdb to the PCR reads, yields one record per CDR3 protein. This table has some 340,000 distinct CDR3 sequences, about 9.3% appearing once. This receptor was taken from a human donor who donated a stem cell graft to a child with acute lymphoblastic leukemia. Sequenced here: PBMCs from the stem cell graft donor, sampled from the stem cell graft.

The CDR3 DNA reads TGCGCCAGCGGGGTGACAGGGATTTATACTGAAGCTTTCTTT. Translated: CASGVTGIYTEAFF. The chain links TRBV4-1 to TRBJ1-1, with 7 positions matching TRBD1. J lost 5 bases, V lost 8 bases, and 11 bases had no gene match. The germline V gene has CDR1 MGHRA and CDR2 YSYEKL. This CDR3 spans 14 amino acids.